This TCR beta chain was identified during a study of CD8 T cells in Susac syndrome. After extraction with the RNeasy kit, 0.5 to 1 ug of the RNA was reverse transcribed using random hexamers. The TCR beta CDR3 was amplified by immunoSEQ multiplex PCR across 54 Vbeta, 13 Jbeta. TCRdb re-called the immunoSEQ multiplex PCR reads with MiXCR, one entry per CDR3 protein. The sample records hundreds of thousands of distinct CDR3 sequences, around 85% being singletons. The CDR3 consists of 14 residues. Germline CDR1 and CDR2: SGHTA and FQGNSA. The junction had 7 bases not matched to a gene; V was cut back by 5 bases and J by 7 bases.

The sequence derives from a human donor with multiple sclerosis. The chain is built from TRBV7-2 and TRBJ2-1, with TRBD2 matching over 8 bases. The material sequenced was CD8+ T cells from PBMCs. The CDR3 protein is CASSVGLGGNEQFF. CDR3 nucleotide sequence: TGTGCCAGCAGCGTGGGACTAGGGGGGAATGAGCAGTTCTTC. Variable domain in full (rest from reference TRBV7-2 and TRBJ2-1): GAGVSQSPSNKVTEKGKDVELRCDPISGHTALYWYRQSLGQGLEFLIYFQGNSAPDKSGLPSDRFSAERTGGSVSTLTIQRTQQEDSAVYLCASSVGLGGNEQFFGPGTRLTVL.